The subject of this entry is one TCR beta chain. Alongside a J-beta primer mix, a sample-barcoded 5' primer served in a second PCR lasting about 7 to 11 cycles. TCRdb re-derived calls from the 5' RACE reads in MiXCR, one entry per CDR3 protein. The sample yields over 1.5 million distinct CDR3 sequences, around half seen once. The data belong to a study of blood T cells in healthy people across ages. CDR1 SGHKS and CDR2 YYEKEE come from the germline V gene (reference sequence). With V trimmed by 2 bases and J by 4 bases, 7 bases remained unmatched. There are 15 residues in the CDR3. The TCR was taken from a woman in her 40s in good health. V is TRBV5-5 and J is TRBJ2-5; 8 nucleotides match TRBD1. The specimen was blood. CDR3 nucleotides: TGTGCCAGCAGCTTCTGGACAGGGTGGGGAGAGACCCAGTACTTC. This gives the protein CASSFWTGWGETQYF.